This T cell receptor beta chain originates from a study of blood T cell repertoires in COVID-19 (TCRdb year 2020). Broadly, across the study: Samples covering the acute and convalescent phases of COVID-19 were provided by collaborators in the United States, Italy and Spain. The material from the prospective study consisted of cDNA or gDNA derived from T cells, B-cell-depleted T cells, or PBMCs. Deeply sampled blood TCRbeta repertoires from subjects exposed to, actively infected with, or recovered from COVID-19 were included in the dataset. A freely available public database, intended as a resource for researchers studying the immune response to SARS-CoV-2, is where the repertoires were released. The samples were drawn from two sources: the first 160 participants of the ongoing ImmuneRACE study, and some 1,300 subjects contributed by 6 global collaborators. A de-identified subject ID, COVID-19 status, age in years and sex were almost always included in the sample metadata. Where available, HLA class I and class II types were obtained from metadata supplied by the sample provider rather than from assay-based typing. Overall study results and their limits: The quantity of clinical and demographic metadata differed by source and by participant and was supplied without curation.

The collaborating institutions used their own protocols to collect whole blood in K2EDTA tubes. For TCRbeta analysis, collaborators shipped samples as frozen whole blood, isolated PBMCs, or DNA extracted from either of those sample types. Note on this clone: The clone's antigen remains unknown. There are no base qualities to consult, and no much larger clone falls within one base.

The immunoSEQ Assay, a bias-controlled multiplex PCR, was used to amplify TCRbeta CDR3 regions from genomic DNA. Per the original workflow: The number of nucleated cells in each sample was estimated from the amplification of reference gene primers within the assay. Sequence reads were collapsed and filtered to measure the absolute abundance of every unique TCRbeta CDR3 rearrangement. For each sample, productive Simpson clonality was calculated by taking the square root of Simpson's diversity index across productive rearrangements. As stored in TCRdb, this immuneACCESS dataset retains in-frame rearrangements with V and J assigned. A fraction of the clones does not appear; measured against another copy, unresolved V genes explain less than half of the discrepancy, and the remainder lacks a known reason. That table furnishes V, J and clone size, whereas the DNA furnished D and trimming. Present in this sample are 150,000 to 160,000 clones, about 88% of which were seen just once. The top ten clones comprise over 2% of the sample.

The material sequenced was peripheral blood. The source is a woman between 70 and 85 years old with acute or convalescent COVID-19.

CDR3 protein: CASSNRRVLGNTIYF. The DNA reads as follows: TGTGCCAGCAGCAACCGTCGGGTATTAGGCAACACCATATATTTT. The receptor chain draws on TRBV3-1 (or the pseudogene TRBV3-2) and TRBJ1-3, with no confident D gene call. The V and J ends are trimmed by 5 bases and 7 bases, leaving 18 bases between them. The CDR3, from cysteine to phenylalanine, totals 15 residues. Solely the CDR3 DNA is kept, with 45 bases framed from the first base. CDR1 and CDR2 are drawn from the germline V gene (reference sequence): LGHDT, YNNKEL.